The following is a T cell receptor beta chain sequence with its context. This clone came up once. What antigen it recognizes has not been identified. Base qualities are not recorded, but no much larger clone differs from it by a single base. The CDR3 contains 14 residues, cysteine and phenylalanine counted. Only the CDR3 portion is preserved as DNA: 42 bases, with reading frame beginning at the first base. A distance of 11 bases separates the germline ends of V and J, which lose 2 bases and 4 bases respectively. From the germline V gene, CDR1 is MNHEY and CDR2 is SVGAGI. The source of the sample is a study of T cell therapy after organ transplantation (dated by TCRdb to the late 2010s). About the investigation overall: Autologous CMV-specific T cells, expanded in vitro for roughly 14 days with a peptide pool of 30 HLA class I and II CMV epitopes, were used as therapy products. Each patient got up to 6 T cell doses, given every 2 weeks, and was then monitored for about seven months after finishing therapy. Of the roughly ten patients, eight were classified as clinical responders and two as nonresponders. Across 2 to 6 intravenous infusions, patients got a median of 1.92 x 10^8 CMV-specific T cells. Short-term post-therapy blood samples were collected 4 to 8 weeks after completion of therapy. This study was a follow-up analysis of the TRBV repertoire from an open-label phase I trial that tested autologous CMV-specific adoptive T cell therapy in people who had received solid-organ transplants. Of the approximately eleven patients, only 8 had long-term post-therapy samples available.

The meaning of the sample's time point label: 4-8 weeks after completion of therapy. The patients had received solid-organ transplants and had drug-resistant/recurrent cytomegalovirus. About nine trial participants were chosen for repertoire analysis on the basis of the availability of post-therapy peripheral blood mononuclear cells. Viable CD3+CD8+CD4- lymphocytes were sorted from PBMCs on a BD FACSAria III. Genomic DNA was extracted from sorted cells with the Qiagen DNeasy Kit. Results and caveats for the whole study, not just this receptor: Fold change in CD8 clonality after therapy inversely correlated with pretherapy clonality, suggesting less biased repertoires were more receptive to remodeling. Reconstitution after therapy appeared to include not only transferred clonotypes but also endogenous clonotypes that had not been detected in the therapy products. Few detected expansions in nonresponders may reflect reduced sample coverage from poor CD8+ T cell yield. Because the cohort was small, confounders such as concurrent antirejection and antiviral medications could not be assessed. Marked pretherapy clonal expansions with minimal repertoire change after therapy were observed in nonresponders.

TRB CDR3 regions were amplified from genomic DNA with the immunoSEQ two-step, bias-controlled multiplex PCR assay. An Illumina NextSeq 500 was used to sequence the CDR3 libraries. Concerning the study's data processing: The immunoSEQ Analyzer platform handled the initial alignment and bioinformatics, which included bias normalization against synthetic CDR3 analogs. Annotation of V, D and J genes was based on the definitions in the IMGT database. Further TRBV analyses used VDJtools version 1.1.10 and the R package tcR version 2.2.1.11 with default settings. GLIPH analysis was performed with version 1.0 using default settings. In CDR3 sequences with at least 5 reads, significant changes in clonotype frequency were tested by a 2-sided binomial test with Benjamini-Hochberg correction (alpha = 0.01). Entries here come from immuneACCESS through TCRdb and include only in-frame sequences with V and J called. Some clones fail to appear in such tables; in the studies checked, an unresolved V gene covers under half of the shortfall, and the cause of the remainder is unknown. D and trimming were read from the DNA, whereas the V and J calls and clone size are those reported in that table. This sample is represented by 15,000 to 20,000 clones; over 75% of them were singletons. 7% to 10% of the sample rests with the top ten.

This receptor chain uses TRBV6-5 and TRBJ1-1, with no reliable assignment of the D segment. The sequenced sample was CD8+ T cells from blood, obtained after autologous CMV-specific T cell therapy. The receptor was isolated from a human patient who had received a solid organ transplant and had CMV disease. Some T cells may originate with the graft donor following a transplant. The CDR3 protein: CASSYGEGVTEAFF. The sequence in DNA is TGTGCCAGCAGTTACGGGGAGGGAGTCACTGAAGCTTTCTTT.